This TCR beta chain is drawn from a study of T cells in Graves' hyperthyroidism and ophthalmopathy. Study context: It was at initial diagnosis, before any treatment, that peripheral blood was collected.

The TCR beta CDR3 regions underwent amplification using RNA transcripts as the source. HTBI primers drove first-round RT-PCR of the TCR CDR3. TCRdb redid the calling of the multiplex PCR reads with MiXCR, one entry per CDR3 protein. The sample comprises about 720,000 distinct CDR3 sequences, under 20% of which are singletons, and about a sixth rests with the top ten. Criteria for exclusion of patients were uncontrolled infection, other autoimmune disease, pregnancy or lactation. Germline CDR1 reads LNHDA; CDR2 reads SQIVND (reference sequence). CDR3 size: 13 residues. Trimming pared 4 bases from V and 5 bases from J, leaving 9 bases between. The sample holds one count of this clonotype. Its cognate antigen is unknown. Overall study findings and caveats: Blood shared most expanded thyroid clonotypes above 0.001.

This sequence was found in a woman aged 50 to 65 with Graves' hyperthyroidism that later progressed to Graves' ophthalmopathy. The J gene is TRBJ2-1, the V gene TRBV19; no reliable D call. The material sequenced was blood. The CDR3 coding sequence is TGTGCCAGTAGTACCCGCCCTAACAATGAGCAGTTCTTC. It specifies CASSTRPNNEQFF.